This T cell receptor (beta chain) comes out of a study of T cell responses to AZD1222 COVID-19 vaccine. Germline V gene sequence: CDR1 SGHTA, CDR2 FQGTGA. V lost 4 bases and J lost 2, with 13 bases in between. This CDR3 is built from 15 residues. Some clones are missing from TCRdb's copy, which holds only in-frame ones; the method was immunoSEQ multiplex PCR. The sample includes some 100,000 clones, around nine tenths of them seen just once. This sequence joins TRBV7-3 and TRBJ2-3, with a weak D call TRBD2 (5 bases). This clonotype originated in an adult in good health. The material was peripheral blood, obtained on day 0 of AZD1222 vaccination. CDR3 DNA sequence: TGTGCCAGCAGCTCATCTGGACTCCCCACAGATACGCAGTATTTT. It is translated as CASSSSGLPTDTQYF.